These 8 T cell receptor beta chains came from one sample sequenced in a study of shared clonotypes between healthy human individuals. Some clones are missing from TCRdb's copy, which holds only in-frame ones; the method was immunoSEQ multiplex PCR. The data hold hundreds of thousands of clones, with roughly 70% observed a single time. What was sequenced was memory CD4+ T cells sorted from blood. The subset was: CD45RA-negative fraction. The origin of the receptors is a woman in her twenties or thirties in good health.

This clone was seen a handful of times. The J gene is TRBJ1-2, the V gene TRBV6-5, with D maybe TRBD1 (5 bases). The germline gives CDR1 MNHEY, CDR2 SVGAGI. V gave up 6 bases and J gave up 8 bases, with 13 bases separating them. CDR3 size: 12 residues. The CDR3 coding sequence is TGTGCCAGCAGCGCAGGGCCGTTGGGCTACACCTTC. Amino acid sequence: CASSAGPLGYTF.

This CDR3 reads CASSVSLAGANEQFF. CDR3 DNA: TGTGCCAGCAGTGTTTCACTAGCGGGAGCCAATGAGCAGTTCTTC. V and J are TRBV2 and TRBJ2-1, with TRBD2 matching 11 bases. Germline trimming cut 4 bases from V and 6 bases from J; bases unmatched to any gene: 5. Germline CDR1 reads SNHLY; CDR2 reads FYNNEI. The CDR3 is 15 amino acids.

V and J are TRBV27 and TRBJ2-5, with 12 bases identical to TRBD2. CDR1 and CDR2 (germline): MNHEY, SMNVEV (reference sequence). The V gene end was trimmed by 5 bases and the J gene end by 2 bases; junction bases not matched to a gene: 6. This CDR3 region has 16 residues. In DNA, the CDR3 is TGTGCCAGCAGTCCCGGACTAGCGGGAAGACAAGAGACCCAGTACTTC. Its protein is CASSPGLAGRQETQYF.

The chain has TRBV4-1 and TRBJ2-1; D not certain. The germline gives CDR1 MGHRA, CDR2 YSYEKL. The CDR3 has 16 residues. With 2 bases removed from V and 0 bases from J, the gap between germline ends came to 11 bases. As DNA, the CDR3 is TGCGCCAGCAGCCAAAAGTTATCCAGCTCCTACAATGAGCAGTTCTTC. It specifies CASSQKLSSSYNEQFF.

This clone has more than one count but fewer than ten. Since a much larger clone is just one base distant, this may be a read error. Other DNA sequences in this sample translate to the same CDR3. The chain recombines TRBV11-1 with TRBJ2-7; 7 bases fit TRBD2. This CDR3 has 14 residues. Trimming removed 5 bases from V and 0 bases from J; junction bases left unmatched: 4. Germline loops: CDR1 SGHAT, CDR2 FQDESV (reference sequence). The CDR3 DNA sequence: TGTGCCAGCAGCAGACAGCGGGACTCCTACGAGCAGTACTTC. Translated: CASSRQRDSYEQYF.

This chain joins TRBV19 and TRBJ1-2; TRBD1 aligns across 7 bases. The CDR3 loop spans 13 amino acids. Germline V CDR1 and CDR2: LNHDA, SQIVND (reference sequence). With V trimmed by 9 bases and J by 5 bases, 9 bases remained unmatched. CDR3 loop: CASHRTGGYGYTF. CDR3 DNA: TGTGCCAGCCACCGGACAGGTGGTTATGGCTACACCTTC.

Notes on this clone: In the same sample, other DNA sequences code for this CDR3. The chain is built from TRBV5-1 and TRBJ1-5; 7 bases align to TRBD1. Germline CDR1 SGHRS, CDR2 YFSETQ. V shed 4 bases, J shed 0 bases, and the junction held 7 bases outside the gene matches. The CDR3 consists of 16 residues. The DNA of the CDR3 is TGCGCCAGCAGCCCGGGGACAGTCAATAGCAATCAGCCCCAGCATTTT. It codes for CASSPGTVNSNQPQHF.

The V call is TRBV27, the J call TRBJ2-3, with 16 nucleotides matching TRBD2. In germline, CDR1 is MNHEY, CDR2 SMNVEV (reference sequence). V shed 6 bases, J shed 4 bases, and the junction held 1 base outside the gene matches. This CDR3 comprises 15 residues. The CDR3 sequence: CASRGLAGGADTQYF. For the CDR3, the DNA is TGTGCCAGCAGGGGACTAGCGGGAGGGGCAGATACGCAGTATTTT.